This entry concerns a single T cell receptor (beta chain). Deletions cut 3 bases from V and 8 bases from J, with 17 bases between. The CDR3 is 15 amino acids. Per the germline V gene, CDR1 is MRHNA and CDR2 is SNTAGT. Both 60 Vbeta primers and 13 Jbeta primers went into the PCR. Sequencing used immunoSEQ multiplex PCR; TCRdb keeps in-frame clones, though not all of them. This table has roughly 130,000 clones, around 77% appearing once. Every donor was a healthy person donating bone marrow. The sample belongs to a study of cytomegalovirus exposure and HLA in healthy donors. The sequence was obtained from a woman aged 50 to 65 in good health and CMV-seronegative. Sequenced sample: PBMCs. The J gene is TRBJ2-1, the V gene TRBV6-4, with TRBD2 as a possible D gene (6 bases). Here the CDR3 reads CASSERLDSSDEQFF. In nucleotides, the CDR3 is TGTGCCAGCAGTGAGAGGCTAGACTCTAGCGATGAGCAGTTCTTC.